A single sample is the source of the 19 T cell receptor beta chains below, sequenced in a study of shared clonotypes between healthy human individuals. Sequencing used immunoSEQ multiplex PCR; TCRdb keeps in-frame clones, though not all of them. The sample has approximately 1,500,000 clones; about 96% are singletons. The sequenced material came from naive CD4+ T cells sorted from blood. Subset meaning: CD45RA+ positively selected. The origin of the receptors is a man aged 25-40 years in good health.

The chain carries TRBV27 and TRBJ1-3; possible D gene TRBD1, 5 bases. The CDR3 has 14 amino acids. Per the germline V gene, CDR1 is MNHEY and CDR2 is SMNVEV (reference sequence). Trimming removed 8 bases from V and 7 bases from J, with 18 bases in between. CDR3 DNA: TGTGCCAGCGCCCGGGACCCCAGGTCGAACACCATATATTTT. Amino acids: CASARDPRSNTIYF.

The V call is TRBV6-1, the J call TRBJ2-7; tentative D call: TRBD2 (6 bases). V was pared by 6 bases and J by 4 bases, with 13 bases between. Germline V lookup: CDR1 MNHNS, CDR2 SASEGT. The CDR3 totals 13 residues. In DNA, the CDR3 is TGTGCCAGCAGCCGGGGCAGCGGGTACGAGCAGTACTTC. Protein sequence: CASSRGSGYEQYF.

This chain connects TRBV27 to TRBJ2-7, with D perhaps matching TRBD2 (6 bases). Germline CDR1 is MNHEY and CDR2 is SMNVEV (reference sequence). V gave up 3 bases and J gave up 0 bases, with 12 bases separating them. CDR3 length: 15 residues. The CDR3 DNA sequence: TGTGCCAGCAGTTTCCGGGGGTTTAGCTCCTACGAGCAGTACTTC. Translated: CASSFRGFSSYEQYF.

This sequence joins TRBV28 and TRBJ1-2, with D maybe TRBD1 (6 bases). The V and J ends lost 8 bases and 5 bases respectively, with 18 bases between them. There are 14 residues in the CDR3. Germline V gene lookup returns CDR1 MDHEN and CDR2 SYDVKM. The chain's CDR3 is CASSPSGTLYGYTF. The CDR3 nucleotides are TGTGCCAGCTCCCCCTCCGGGACACTATATGGCTACACCTTC.

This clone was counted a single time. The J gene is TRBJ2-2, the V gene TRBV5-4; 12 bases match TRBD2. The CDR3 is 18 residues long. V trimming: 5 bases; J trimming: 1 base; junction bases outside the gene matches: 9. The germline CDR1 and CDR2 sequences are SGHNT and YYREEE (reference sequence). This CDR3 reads CASSELGLAGENTGELFF. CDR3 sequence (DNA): TGTGCCAGCAGTGAATTGGGACTAGCGGGCGAGAACACCGGGGAGCTGTTTTTT.

As DNA, the CDR3 is TGTGCCAGCAGCTTAGAGGGAAGCAATCGCTACACCTTC. Amino acids: CASSLEGSNRYTF. The rearrangement links TRBV7-2 to TRBJ1-2, with D uncertain. Per the germline V gene, CDR1 is SGHTA and CDR2 is FQGNSA. The V end was cut by 1 base, the J end by 9 bases, with 12 bases between. The CDR3 has 13 amino acids. The whole variable domain, remainder taken from reference TRBV7-2 and TRBJ1-2, is GAGVSQSPSNKVTEKGKDVELRCDPISGHTALYWYRQSLGQGLEFLIYFQGNSAPDKSGLPSDRFSAERTGGSVSTLTIQRTQQEDSAVYLCASSLEGSNRYTFGSGTRLTVV.

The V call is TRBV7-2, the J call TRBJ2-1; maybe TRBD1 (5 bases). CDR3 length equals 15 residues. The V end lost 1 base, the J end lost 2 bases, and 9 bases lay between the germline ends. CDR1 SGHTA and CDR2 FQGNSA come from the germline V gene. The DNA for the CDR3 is TGTGCCAGCAGCTTAGTAGGGGATCCCTACAATGAGCAGTTCTTC. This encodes CASSLVGDPYNEQFF.

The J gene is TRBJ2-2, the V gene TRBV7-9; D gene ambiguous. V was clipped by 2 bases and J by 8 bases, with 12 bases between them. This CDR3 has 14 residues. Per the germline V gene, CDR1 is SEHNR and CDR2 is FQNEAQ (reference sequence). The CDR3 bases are TGTGCCAGCAGCTTAACGATATCGAGGGGGGAGCTGTTTTTT. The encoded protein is CASSLTISRGELFF.

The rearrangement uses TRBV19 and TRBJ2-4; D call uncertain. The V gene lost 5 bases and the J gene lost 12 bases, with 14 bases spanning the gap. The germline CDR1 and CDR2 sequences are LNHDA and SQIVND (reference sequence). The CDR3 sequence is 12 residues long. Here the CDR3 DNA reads TGTGCCAGTAGTGTTGACGGTCCCGCTCAGTACTTC. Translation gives CASSVDGPAQYF.

CDR3 amino acids: CASSYASGGTQPQHF. CDR3 DNA: TGTGCCAGCAGTTACGCTTCGGGGGGAACCCAGCCCCAGCATTTT. This chain connects TRBV6-5 to TRBJ1-5, with D possibly being TRBD1 (5 bases). CDR1 and CDR2 (germline): MNHEY, SVGAGI. CDR3 length: 15 residues. With 2 bases removed from V and 7 bases from J, the gap between germline ends came to 15 bases.

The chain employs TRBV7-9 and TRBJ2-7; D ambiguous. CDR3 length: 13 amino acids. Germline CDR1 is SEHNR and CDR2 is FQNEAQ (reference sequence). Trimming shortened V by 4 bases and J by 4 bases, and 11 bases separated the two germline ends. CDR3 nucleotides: TGTGCCAGCAGCTCTCATGGAGTTTACGAGCAGTACTTC. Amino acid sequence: CASSSHGVYEQYF. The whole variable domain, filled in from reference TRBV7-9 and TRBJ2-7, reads DTGVSQNPRHKITKRGQNVTFRCDPISEHNRLYWYRQTLGQGPEFLTYFQNEAQLEKSRLLSDRFSAERPKGSFSTLEIQRTEQGDSAMYLCASSSHGVYEQYFGPGTRLTVT.

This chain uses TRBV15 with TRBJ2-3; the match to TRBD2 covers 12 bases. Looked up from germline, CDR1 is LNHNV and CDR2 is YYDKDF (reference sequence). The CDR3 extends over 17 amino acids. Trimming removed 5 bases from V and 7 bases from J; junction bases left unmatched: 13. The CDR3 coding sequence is TGTGCCACCAGCGGAAGACAGAGACTAGCGGGAGAACATACGCAGTATTTT. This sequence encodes CATSGRQRLAGEHTQYF.

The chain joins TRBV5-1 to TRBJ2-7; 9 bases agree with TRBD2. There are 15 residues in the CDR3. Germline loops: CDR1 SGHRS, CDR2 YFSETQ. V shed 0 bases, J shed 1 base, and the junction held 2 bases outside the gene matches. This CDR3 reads CASSLELAGSYEQYF. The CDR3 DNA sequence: TGCGCCAGCAGCTTGGAGCTAGCGGGGTCCTACGAGCAGTACTTC.

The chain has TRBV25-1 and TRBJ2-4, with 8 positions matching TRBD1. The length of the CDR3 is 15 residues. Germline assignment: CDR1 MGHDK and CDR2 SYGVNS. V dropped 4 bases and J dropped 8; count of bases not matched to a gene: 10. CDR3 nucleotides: TGTGCCAGCAGTGCAATGACAGGGGTTAGGGACATTCAGTACTTC. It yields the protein CASSAMTGVRDIQYF.

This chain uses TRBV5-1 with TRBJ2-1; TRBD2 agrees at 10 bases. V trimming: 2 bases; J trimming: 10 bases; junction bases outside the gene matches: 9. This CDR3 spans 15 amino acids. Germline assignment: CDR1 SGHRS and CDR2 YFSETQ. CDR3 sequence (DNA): TGCGCCAGCAGCTTAACCGGGACTAGCGTCTTGGAGCAGTTCTTC. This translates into CASSLTGTSVLEQFF.

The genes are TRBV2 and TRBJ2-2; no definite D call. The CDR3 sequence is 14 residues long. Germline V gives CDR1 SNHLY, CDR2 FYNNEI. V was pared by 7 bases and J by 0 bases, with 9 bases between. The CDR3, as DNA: TGTGCCAGCACCGACTTCCCGAACACCGGGGAGCTGTTTTTT. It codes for CASTDFPNTGELFF.

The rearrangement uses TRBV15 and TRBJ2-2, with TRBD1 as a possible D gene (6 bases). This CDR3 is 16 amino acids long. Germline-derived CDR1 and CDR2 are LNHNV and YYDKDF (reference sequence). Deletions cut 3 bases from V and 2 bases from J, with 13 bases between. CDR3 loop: CATSSDRPLNTGELFF. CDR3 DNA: TGTGCCACCAGCAGCGACAGGCCACTCAACACCGGGGAGCTGTTTTTT.

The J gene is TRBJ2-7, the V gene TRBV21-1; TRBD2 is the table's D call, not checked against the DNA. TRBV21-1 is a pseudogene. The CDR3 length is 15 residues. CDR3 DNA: TGTGCCAGCAGCCAAAAAGCCTCCCGCTCCTACGAGCAGTACTTC. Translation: CASSQKASRSYEQYF.

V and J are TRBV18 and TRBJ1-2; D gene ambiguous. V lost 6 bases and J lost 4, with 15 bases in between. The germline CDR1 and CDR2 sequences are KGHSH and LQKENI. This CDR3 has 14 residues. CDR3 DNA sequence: TGTGCCAGCTCTTCAGCTCCTTCTCCCTATGGCTACACCTTC. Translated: CASSSAPSPYGYTF.